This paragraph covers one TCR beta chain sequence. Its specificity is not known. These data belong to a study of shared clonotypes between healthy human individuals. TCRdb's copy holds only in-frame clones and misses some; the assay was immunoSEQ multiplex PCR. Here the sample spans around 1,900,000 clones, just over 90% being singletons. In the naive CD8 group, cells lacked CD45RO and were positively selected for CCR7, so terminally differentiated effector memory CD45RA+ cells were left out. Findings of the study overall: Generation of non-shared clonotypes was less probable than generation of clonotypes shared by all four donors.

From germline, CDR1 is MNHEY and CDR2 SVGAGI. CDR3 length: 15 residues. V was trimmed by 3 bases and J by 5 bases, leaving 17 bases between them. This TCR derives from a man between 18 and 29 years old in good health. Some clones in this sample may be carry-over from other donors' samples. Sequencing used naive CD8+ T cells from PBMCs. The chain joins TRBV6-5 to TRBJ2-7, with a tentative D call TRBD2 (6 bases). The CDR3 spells CASSYAPLGGNEQYF. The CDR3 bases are TGTGCCAGCAGTTATGCCCCCCTTGGCGGGAACGAGCAGTACTTC.